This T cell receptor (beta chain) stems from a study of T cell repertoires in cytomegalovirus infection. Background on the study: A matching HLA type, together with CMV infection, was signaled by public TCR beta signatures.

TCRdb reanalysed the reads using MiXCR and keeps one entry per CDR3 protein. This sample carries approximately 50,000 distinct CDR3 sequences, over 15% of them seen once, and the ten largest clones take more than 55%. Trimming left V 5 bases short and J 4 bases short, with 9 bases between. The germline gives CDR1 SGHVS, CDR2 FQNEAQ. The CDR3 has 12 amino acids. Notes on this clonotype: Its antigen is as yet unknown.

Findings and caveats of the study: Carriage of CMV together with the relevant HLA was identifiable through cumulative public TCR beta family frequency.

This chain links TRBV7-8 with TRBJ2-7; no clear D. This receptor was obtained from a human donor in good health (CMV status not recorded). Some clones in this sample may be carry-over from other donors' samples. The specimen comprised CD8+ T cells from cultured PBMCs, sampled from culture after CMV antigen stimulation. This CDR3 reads CASSPTDYEQYF. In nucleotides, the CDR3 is TGTGCCAGCAGCCCGACGGATTACGAGCAGTACTTC.